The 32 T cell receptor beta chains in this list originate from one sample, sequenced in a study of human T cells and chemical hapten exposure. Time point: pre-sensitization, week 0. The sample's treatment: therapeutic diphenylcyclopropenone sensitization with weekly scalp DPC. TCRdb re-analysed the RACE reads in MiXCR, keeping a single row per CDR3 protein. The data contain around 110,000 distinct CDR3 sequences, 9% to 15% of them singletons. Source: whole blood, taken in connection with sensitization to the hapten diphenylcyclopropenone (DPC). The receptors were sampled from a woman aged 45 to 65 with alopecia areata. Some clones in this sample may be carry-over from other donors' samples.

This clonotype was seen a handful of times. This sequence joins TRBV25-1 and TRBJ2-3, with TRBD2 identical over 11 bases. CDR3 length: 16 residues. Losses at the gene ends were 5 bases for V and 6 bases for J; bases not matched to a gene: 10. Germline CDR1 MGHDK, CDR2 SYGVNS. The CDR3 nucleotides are TGTGCCAGCAGTCCCACGGCTAGCGGGGGGAGGGATACGCAGTATTTT. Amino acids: CASSPTASGGRDTQYF. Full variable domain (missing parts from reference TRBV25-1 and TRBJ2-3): EADIYQTPRYLVIGTGKKITLECSQTMGHDKMYWYQQDPGMELHLIHYSYGVNSTEKGDLSSESTVSRIRTEHFPLTLESARPSHTSQYLCASSPTASGGRDTQYFGPGTRLTVL.

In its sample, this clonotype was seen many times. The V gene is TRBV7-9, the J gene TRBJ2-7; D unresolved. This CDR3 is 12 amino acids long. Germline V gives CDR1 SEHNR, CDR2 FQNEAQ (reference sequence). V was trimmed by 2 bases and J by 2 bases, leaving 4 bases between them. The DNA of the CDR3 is TGTGCCAGCAGCTTAAACCCCTACGAGCAGTACTTC. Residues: CASSLNPYEQYF.

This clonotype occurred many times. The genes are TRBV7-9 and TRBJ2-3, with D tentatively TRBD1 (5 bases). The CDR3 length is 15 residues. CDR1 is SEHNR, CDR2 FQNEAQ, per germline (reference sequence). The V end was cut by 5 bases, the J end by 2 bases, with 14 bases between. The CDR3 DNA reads TGTGCCAGCAGCCGATCGGACACAACCACAGATACGCAGTATTTT. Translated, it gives CASSRSDTTTDTQYF.

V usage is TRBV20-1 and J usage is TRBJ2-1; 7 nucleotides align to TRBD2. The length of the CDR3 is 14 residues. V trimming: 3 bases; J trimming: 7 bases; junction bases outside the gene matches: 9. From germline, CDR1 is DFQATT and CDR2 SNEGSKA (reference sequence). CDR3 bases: TGCAGTGCTAGTCCTAGCGGTTTAAGGAATGAGCAGTTCTTC. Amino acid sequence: CSASPSGLRNEQFF.

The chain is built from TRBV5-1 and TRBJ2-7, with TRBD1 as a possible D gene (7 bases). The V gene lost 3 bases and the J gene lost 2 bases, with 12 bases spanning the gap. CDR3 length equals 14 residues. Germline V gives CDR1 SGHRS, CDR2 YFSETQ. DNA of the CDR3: TGCGCCAGCAGCTCTGCGGGACAGACCTACGAGCAGTACTTC. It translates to CASSSAGQTYEQYF.

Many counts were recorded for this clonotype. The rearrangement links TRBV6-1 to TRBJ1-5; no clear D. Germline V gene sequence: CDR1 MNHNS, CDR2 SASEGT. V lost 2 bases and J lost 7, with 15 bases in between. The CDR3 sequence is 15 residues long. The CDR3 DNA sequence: TGTGCCAGCAGTGAACTCTACGGGGAGTGGCAGCCCCAGCATTTT. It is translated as CASSELYGEWQPQHF.

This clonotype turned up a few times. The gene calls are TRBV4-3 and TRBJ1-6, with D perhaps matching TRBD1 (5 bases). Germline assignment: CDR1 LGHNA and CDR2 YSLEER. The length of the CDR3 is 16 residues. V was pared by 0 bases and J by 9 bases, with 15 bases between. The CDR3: CASSQDAQGQLSPLHF. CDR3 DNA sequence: TGCGCCAGCAGCCAAGATGCGCAAGGACAACTTTCACCCCTCCACTTT.

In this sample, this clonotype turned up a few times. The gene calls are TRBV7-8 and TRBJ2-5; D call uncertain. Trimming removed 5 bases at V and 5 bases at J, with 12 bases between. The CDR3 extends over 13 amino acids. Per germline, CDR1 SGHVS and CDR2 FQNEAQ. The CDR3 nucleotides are TGTGCCAGCAGCCCCTCCCCACGGGAGACCCAGTACTTC. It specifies CASSPSPRETQYF.

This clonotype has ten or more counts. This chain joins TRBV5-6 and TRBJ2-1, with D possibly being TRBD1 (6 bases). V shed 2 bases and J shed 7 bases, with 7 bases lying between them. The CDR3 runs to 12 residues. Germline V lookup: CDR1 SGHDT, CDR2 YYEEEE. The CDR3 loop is CASSFTGNEQFF. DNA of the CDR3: TGTGCCAGCAGCTTCACAGGGAATGAGCAGTTCTTC.

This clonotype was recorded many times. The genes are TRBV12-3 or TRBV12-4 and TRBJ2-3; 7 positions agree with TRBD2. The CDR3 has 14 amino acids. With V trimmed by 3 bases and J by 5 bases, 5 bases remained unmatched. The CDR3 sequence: CASSFASGQDTQYF. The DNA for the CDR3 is TGTGCCAGCAGTTTTGCTAGCGGACAAGATACGCAGTATTTT.

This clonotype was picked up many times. The CDR3 nucleotides read TGCAGCGTTGAGGGCAGAAACGAAGGAAACACCATATATTTT. It codes for CSVEGRNEGNTIYF. The chain employs TRBV29-1 and TRBJ1-3, with D unresolved. V was trimmed by 3 bases and J by 4 bases, leaving 13 bases between them. This CDR3 spans 14 amino acids. In germline, CDR1 is SQVTM, CDR2 ANQGSEA. Together with reference TRBV29-1 and TRBJ1-3, the CDR3 gives the full variable domain: SAVISQKPSRDICQRGTSLTIQCQVDSQVTMMFWYRQQPGQSLTLIATANQGSEATYESGFVIDKFPISRPNLTFSTLTVSNMSPEDSSIYLCSVEGRNEGNTIYFGEGSWLTVV.

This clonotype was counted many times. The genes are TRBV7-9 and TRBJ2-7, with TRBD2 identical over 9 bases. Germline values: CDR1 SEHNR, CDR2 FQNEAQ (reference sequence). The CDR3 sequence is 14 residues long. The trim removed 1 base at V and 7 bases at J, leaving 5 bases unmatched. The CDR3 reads CASSLVAGVSEQYF. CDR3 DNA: TGTGCCAGCAGCTTAGTAGCGGGAGTCAGTGAGCAGTACTTC. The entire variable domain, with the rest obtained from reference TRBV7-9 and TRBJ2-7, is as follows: DTGVSQNPRHKITKRGQNVTFRCDPISEHNRLYWYRQTLGQGPEFLTYFQNEAQLEKSRLLSDRFSAERPKGSFSTLEIQRTEQGDSAMYLCASSLVAGVSEQYFGPGTRLTVT.

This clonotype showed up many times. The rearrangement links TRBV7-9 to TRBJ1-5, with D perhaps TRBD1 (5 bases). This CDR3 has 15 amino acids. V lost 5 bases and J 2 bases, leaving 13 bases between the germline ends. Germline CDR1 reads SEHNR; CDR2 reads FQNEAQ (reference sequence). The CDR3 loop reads CASSPAGGRNQPQHF. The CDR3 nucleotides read TGTGCCAGCAGCCCCGCCGGGGGTCGCAATCAGCCCCAGCATTTT. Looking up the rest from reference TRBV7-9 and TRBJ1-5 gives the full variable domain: DTGVSQNPRHKITKRGQNVTFRCDPISEHNRLYWYRQTLGQGPEFLTYFQNEAQLEKSRLLSDRFSAERPKGSFSTLEIQRTEQGDSAMYLCASSPAGGRNQPQHFGDGTRLSIL.

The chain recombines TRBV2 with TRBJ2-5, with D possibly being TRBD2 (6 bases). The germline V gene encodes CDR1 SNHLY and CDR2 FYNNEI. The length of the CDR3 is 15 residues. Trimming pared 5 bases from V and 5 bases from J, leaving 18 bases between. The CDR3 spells CASSTGTLTGETQYF. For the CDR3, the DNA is TGTGCCAGCAGTACCGGGACTCTCACCGGGGAGACCCAGTACTTC.

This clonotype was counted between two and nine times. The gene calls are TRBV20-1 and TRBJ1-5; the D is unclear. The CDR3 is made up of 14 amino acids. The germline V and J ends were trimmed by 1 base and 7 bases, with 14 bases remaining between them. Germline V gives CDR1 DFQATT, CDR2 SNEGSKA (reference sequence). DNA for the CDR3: TGCAGTGCTAGAGTAGGTGGAGTGAGGCAGCCCCAGCATTTT. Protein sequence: CSARVGGVRQPQHF.

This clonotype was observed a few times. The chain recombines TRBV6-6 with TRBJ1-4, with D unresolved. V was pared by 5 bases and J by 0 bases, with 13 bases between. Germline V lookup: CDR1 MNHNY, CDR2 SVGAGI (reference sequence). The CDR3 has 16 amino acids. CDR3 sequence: CASSGRSPATNEKLFF. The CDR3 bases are TGTGCCAGCAGTGGACGGAGCCCTGCAACTAATGAAAAACTGTTTTTT.

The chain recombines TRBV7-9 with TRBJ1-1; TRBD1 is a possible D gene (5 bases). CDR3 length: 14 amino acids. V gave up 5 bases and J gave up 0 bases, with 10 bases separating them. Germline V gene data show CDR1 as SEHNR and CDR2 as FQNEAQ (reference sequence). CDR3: CASSPRAVNTEAFF. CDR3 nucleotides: TGTGCCAGCAGCCCCAGGGCAGTGAACACTGAAGCTTTCTTT.

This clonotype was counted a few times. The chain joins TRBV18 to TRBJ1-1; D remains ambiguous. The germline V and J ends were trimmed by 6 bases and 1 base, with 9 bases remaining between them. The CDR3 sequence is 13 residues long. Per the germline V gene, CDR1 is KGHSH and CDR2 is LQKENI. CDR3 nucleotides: TGTGCCAGCTCCCCCGAGGAGAACACTGAAGCTTTCTTT. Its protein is CASSPEENTEAFF.

The CDR3 reads CASSLARQTSSGYTF. In nucleotides, the CDR3 is TGTGCCAGCAGCTTAGCGAGACAGACATCCTCTGGCTACACCTTC. The chain has TRBV7-2 and TRBJ1-2; D may be TRBD1 (5 bases). The CDR3 contains 15 residues. CDR1 is SGHTA, CDR2 FQGNSA, per germline. Deletions cut 0 bases from V and 7 bases from J, with 15 bases between.

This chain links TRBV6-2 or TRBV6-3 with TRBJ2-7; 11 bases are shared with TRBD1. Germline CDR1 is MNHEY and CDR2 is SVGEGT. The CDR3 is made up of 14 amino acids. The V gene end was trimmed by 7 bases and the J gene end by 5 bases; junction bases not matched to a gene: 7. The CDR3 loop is CASTLDRGLHEQYF. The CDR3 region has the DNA TGTGCCAGCACCCTGGACAGGGGGCTCCACGAGCAGTACTTC.

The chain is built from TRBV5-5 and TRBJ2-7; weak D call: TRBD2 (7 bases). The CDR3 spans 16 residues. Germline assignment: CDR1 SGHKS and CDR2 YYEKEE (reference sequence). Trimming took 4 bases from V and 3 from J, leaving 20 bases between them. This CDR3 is CASSPPGGGSIYEQYF. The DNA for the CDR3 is TGTGCCAGCAGCCCCCCCGGGGGCGGGAGTATCTACGAGCAGTACTTC.

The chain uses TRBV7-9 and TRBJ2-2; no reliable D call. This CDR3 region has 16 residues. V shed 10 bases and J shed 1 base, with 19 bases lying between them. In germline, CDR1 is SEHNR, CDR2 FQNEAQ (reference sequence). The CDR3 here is CATVMTLWWNTGELFF. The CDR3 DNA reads TGTGCCACTGTCATGACACTGTGGTGGAACACCGGGGAGCTGTTTTTT.

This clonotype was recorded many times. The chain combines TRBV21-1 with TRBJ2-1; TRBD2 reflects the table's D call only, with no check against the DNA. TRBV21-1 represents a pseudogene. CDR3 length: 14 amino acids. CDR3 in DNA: TGTGCCACCCGGAGACGGGAGGGGCACAATGAGCAGTTCTTC. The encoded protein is CATRRREGHNEQFF.

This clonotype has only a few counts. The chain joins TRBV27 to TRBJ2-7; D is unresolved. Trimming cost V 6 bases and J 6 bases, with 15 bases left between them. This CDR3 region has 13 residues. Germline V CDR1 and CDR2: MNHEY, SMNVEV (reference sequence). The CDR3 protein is CASRAAGRAEQYF. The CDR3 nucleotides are TGTGCCAGCAGGGCGGCTGGAAGGGCCGAGCAGTACTTC.

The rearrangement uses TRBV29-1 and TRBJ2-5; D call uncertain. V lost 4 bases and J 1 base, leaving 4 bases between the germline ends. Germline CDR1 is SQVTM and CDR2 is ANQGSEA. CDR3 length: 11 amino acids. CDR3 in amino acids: CSVGFQETQYF. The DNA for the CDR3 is TGCAGCGTTGGGTTCCAAGAGACCCAGTACTTC.

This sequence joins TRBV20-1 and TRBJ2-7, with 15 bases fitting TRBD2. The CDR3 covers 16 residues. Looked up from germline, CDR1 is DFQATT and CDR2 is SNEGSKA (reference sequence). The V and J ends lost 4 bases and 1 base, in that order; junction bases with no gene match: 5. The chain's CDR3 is CSANGLAGGLSYEQYF. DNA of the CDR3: TGCAGTGCTAACGGACTAGCGGGAGGGCTTTCCTACGAGCAGTACTTC.

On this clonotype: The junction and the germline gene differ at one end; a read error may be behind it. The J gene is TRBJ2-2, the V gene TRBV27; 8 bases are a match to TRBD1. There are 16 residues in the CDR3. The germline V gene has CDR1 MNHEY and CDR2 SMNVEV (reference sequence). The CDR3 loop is CASSSTAGGGTGELSF. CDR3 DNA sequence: TGTGCCAGCAGTTCCACAGCAGGGGGCGGAACCGGGGAGCTGTCTTTT.

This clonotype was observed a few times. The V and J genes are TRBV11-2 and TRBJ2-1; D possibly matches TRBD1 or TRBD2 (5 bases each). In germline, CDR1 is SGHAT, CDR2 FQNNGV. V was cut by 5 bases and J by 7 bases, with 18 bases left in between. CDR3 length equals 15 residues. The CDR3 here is CASSQNWGSGNEQFF. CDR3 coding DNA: TGTGCCAGCAGCCAGAACTGGGGGTCGGGGAATGAGCAGTTCTTC.

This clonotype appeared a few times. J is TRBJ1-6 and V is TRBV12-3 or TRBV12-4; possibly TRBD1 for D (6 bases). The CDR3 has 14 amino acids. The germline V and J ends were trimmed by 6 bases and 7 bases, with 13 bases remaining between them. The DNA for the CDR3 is TGTGCCAGCAGACCCAGGGGAGGGAATTCACCCCTCCACTTT. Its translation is CASRPRGGNSPLHF.

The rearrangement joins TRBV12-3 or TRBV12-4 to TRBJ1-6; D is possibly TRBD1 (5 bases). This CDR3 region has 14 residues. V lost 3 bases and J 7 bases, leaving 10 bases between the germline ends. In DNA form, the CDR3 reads TGTGCCAGCAGTTTGGACACCTTAAATTCACCCCTCCACTTT. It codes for CASSLDTLNSPLHF.

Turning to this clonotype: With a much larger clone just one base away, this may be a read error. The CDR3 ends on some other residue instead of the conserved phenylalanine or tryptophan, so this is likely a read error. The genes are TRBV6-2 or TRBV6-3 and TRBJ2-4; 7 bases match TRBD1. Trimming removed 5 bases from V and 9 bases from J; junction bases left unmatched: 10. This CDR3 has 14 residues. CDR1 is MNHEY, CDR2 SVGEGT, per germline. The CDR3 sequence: CASSPGQPSSIQYL. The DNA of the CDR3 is TGTGCCAGCAGTCCGGGACAGCCGTCAAGCATTCAGTACCTC.

CDR3 DNA sequence: TGTGCCAGCACGCCAGGGGGATCTGCCTGGGATGAGCAGTTCTTC. Protein product: CASTPGGSAWDEQFF. The chain couples TRBV7-2 to TRBJ2-1; 7 bases line up with TRBD1. The CDR3 consists of 15 residues. CDR1 and CDR2 from the germline V gene are SGHTA and FQGNSA. V was pared by 7 bases and J by 8 bases, with 14 bases of the junction left unmatched.